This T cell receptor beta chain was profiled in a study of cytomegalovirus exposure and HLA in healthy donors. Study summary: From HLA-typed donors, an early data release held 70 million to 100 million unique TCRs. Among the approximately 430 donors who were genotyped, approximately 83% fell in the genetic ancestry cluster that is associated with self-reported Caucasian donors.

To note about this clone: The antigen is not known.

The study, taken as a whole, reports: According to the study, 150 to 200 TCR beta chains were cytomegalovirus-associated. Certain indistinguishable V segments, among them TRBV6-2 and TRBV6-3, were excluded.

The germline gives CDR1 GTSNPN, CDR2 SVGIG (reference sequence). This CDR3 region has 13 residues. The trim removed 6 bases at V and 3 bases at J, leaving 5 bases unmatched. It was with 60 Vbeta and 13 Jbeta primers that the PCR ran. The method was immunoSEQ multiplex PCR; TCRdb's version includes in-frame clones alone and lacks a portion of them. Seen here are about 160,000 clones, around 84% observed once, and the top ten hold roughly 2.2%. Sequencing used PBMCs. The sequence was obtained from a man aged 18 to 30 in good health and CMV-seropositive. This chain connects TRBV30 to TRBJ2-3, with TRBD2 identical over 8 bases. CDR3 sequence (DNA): TGTGCCTGTGTACGGGGGGGAACAGATACGCAGTATTTT. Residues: CACVRGGTDTQYF.